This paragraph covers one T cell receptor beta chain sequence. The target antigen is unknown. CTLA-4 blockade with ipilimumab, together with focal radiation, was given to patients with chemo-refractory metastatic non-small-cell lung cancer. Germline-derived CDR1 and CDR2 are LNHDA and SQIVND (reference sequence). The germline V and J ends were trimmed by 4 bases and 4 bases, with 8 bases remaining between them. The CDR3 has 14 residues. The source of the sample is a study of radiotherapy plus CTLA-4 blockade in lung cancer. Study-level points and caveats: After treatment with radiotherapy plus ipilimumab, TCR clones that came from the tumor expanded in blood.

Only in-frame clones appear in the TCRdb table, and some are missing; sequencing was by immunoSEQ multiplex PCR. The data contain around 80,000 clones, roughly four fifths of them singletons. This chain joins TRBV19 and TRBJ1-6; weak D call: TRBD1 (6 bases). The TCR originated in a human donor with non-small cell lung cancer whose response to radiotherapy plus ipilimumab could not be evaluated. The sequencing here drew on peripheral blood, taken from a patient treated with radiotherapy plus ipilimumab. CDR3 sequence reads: CASSRTEYNSPLHF. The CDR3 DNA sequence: TGTGCCAGTAGTAGGACAGAGTATAATTCACCCCTCCACTTT.